The source of this T cell receptor beta chain is a study of human T cells and chemical hapten exposure. Across the whole study: Across the whole study, which lasted around six months, patients were given diphenylcyclopropenone on the scalp once a week. TCR yields per sample varied mostly from small pooled library volume differences.

TCRdb reanalysed the RACE reads using MiXCR and keeps one entry per CDR3 protein. Of 120,000 or so distinct CDR3 sequences in the sample, about 14% were seen once. This sample's time point: pre-sensitization, week 0. The treatment here: therapeutic diphenylcyclopropenone sensitization with weekly scalp DPC. Staff drew blood before applying each patch test. In this sample, this clonotype turned up many times. The antigen is not known. The V end was cut by 1 base, the J end by 4 bases, with 11 bases between. The CDR3 extends over 14 amino acids. CDR1 and CDR2 (germline): SGHTA, FQGNSA. Study-level results: Expanded TCRs made up significantly more big CDR3 similarity clusters than controls did.

The specimen was whole blood, collected in connection with sensitization to the hapten diphenylcyclopropenone (DPC). The receptor comes from a woman under 30 with alopecia areata. Some clones in this sample may be carry-over from other donors' samples. The chain has TRBV7-2 and TRBJ2-7; D not resolved. The CDR3 reads CASSLVPDLYEQYF. DNA for the CDR3: TGTGCCAGCAGCTTAGTCCCAGACTTATACGAGCAGTACTTC.